The 17 T cell receptor beta chains listed next were all sequenced from one sample in a study of blood T cell repertoires in COVID-19. Using immunoSEQ multiplex PCR, the repertoire was profiled, and TCRdb retains in-frame clones only, with some absent. The repertoire holds approximately 180,000 clones, with about 83% as singletons. Specimen: peripheral blood. All receptors come from a person aged 70 to 85 with COVID-19, enrolled during active disease.

The rearrangement joins TRBV19 to TRBJ2-5; 10 nucleotides line up with TRBD1. Germline CDR1 LNHDA, CDR2 SQIVND (reference sequence). The CDR3 is 15 amino acids. After removal of 8 bases from V and 1 base from J, the junction contained 7 bases not matched to a gene. The CDR3 nucleotides are TGTGCCAGTGGGCGAGGGACAGGGGTCCAAGAGACCCAGTACTTC. It specifies CASGRGTGVQETQYF.

V is TRBV5-1 and J is TRBJ2-7, with 7 bases lining up with TRBD1. The germline V gene encodes CDR1 SGHRS and CDR2 YFSETQ. The CDR3 consists of 14 residues. V dropped 0 bases and J dropped 2; count of bases not matched to a gene: 2. The CDR3 DNA reads TGCGCCAGCAGCTTGGCCCAGGGGGCCTACGAGCAGTACTTC. It is translated as CASSLAQGAYEQYF.

V is TRBV28 and J is TRBJ1-1; a possible D gene is TRBD1 (6 bases). V shed 8 bases and J shed 0 bases, with 10 bases lying between them. Germline V CDR1 and CDR2: MDHEN, SYDVKM. CDR3 length: 13 residues. CDR3 sequence reads: CASLDSLNTEAFF. The CDR3 DNA reads TGTGCCAGCTTGGACAGCCTGAACACTGAAGCTTTCTTT.

This clone was seen many times. The chain combines TRBV9 with TRBJ2-1; 7 positions agree with TRBD2. CDR3 length equals 15 residues. V lost 2 bases, J lost 1 base, and 3 bases stayed unmatched. The germline V gene has CDR1 SGDLS and CDR2 YYNGEE. The CDR3 spells CASSVEGLSYNEQFF. The CDR3 region has the DNA TGTGCCAGCAGCGTGGAGGGACTATCCTACAATGAGCAGTTCTTC.

This clone occurred a few times. V usage is TRBV28 and J usage is TRBJ2-1; 7 nucleotides align to TRBD1. The germline gives CDR1 MDHEN, CDR2 SYDVKM. The CDR3 sequence is 15 residues long. V lost 7 bases, J lost 2 bases, and 8 bases stayed unmatched. The DNA for the CDR3 is TGTGCCAGCACCAGACCCGGGACAGCCTACAATGAGCAGTTCTTC. This gives the protein CASTRPGTAYNEQFF.

CDR3 protein: CASSLGERLFTDEQFF. The CDR3 region has the DNA TGTGCCAGCAGTTTGGGAGAGCGCTTATTTACCGATGAGCAGTTCTTC. The chain has TRBV27 and TRBJ2-1; possibly TRBD2 for D (5 bases). The germline gives CDR1 MNHEY, CDR2 SMNVEV (reference sequence). V was pared by 3 bases and J by 8 bases, with 20 bases between. The CDR3 has 16 amino acids.

This chain joins TRBV7-3 and TRBJ2-1; tentatively, D is TRBD1 (6 bases). CDR1 and CDR2 from the germline V gene are SGHTA and FQGTGA. V gave up 1 base and J gave up 10 bases, with 8 bases separating them. This CDR3 spans 12 amino acids. CDR3 sequence reads: CASSLIRGEQFF. The CDR3 DNA is TGTGCCAGCAGCTTAATAAGGGGGGAGCAGTTCTTC.

This clone was counted only a few times. The chain links TRBV6-1 to TRBJ2-6; no firm D call. V shed 3 bases and J shed 8 bases, with 5 bases lying between them. Germline lookup yields CDR1 MNHNS and CDR2 SASEGT. The CDR3 runs 12 residues. The CDR3 DNA follows: TGTGCCAGCAGTGATTCTACCAACGTCCTGACTTTC. Translation: CASSDSTNVLTF.

The V and J genes are TRBV4-1 and TRBJ2-7; tentative D call: TRBD1 (5 bases). Deletions cut 1 base from V and 2 bases from J, with 18 bases between. Looked up from germline, CDR1 is MGHRA and CDR2 is YSYEKL. This CDR3 contains 17 residues. CDR3 sequence (DNA): TGCGCCAGCAGCCAAGTTAATAGCTTAGGGGCCCCCTACGAGCAGTACTTC. This gives the protein CASSQVNSLGAPYEQYF.

The rearrangement joins TRBV4-1 to TRBJ2-4; D possibly corresponds to TRBD1 (5 bases). The CDR3 contains 12 residues. Looked up from germline, CDR1 is MGHRA and CDR2 is YSYEKL. Trimming cost V 2 bases and J 9 bases, with 8 bases left between them. CDR3 loop: CASSQPGSIQYF. CDR3 nucleotide sequence: TGCGCCAGCAGCCAACCAGGGTCCATTCAGTACTTC.

This clone was seen a single time. The chain has TRBV5-1 and TRBJ1-6; 9 bases fit TRBD1. Looked up from germline, CDR1 is SGHRS and CDR2 is YFSETQ. This CDR3 comprises 15 residues. V lost 0 bases and J lost 10; bases outside the gene matches: 5. In nucleotides, the CDR3 is TGCGCCAGCAGCTTGGGGGACAGGGCCTTATCACCCCTCCACTTT. It encodes CASSLGDRALSPLHF.

The J gene is TRBJ1-1, the V gene TRBV11-2, with 8 bases matching TRBD1. The CDR3 is 16 amino acids. From germline, CDR1 is SGHAT and CDR2 FQNNGV. With 3 bases clipped from V and 1 base from J, the junction kept 7 bases outside the gene matches. The CDR3 DNA reads as TGTGCCAGCAGCTTGTTCGGGACAGGCCGGAACACTGAAGCTTTCTTT. Residues: CASSLFGTGRNTEAFF.

The CDR3 nucleotides are TGTGCCAGCAGCGAAGGGACTAGCTCCTACAATGAGCAGTTCTTC. Residues: CASSEGTSSYNEQFF. The gene calls are TRBV11-3 and TRBJ2-1; 8 bases are a match to TRBD2. Germline V gene sequence: CDR1 SGHNT, CDR2 YENEEA. Losses at the gene ends were 5 bases for V and 0 bases for J; bases not matched to a gene: 3. This CDR3 has 15 residues.

The chain links TRBV10-3 to TRBJ2-7, with 7 bases aligning to TRBD1. Germline V CDR1 and CDR2: ENHRY, SYGVKD. J gave up 3 bases and V 6 bases, and 5 bases lay outside the gene matches. CDR3 length: 13 amino acids. CDR3 loop: CAISGDSNYEQYF. The CDR3 nucleotides are TGTGCCATCAGCGGGGACAGCAACTACGAGCAGTACTTC.

The chain uses TRBV24-1 and TRBJ1-2, with D possibly being TRBD1 (6 bases). The CDR3 loop spans 13 amino acids. Looked up from germline, CDR1 is KGHDR and CDR2 is SFDVKD. V was clipped by 2 bases and J by 6 bases, with 9 bases between them. The CDR3 spells CATSDYRENGYTF. Written as DNA, the CDR3 is TGTGCCACCAGTGATTACAGGGAGAATGGCTACACCTTC.

The chain carries TRBV4-1 and TRBJ1-2; 8 bases agree with TRBD1. This CDR3 region has 13 residues. Per the germline V gene, CDR1 is MGHRA and CDR2 is YSYEKL. Unmatched junction bases numbered 1, after V lost 2 bases and J lost 5 bases. The CDR3 sequence is CASSQTGGYGYTF. The CDR3 DNA reads TGCGCCAGCAGCCAAACAGGGGGTTATGGCTACACCTTC.

The rearrangement uses TRBV28 and TRBJ2-1; TRBD2 aligns across 7 bases. Germline assignment: CDR1 MDHEN and CDR2 SYDVKM. The CDR3 is made up of 14 amino acids. V lost 6 bases to trimming and J lost 9 bases; unmatched junction nucleotides: 11. The CDR3 bases are TGTGCCAGCAGGGGGGGGAGCCAAGTCGCTGAGCAGTTCTTC. Its translation is CASRGGSQVAEQFF.